Presented here are 21 T cell receptor beta chains from one specimen sequenced in a study of blood T cells in healthy people across ages. The use of a sample-barcoded 5' primer and a J-beta primer mix characterized a second PCR of roughly 6 to 11 cycles. TCRdb passed the 5' RACE reads through MiXCR, listing each CDR3 protein once. The sample shows approximately 800,000 distinct CDR3 sequences, about 42% of them seen only once. The sample comprised blood. The receptors shown here come from an elderly man in good health.

Only a few counts were recorded for this clonotype. The chain is built from TRBV28 and TRBJ2-5; 10 positions match TRBD2. V lost 2 bases, J lost 5 bases, and 17 bases stayed unmatched. The CDR3 contains 19 residues. Germline V gene lookup returns CDR1 MDHEN and CDR2 SYDVKM. The CDR3 nucleotides read TGTGCCAGCAGTTTAGGAGCGGGAGGGCCCGGGATTGTGGGGGAGACCCAGTACTTC. Encoded protein: CASSLGAGGPGIVGETQYF.

This clonotype appeared a few times. The CDR3 sequence: CSARKGGDEQYF. The CDR3 bases are TGCAGTGCTAGGAAGGGGGGGGACGAGCAGTACTTC. The chain links TRBV20-1 to TRBJ2-5; D perhaps matches TRBD2 (7 bases). With the DNA end fitting TRBJ2-7 better, the J assignment may be wrong. The CDR3 contains 12 residues. The germline V gene has CDR1 DFQATT and CDR2 SNEGSKA (reference sequence).

The V gene is TRBV6-5, the J gene TRBJ2-6, with D hard to call. With 0 bases removed from V and 2 bases from J, the gap between germline ends came to 17 bases. Germline CDR1 reads MNHEY; CDR2 reads SVGAGI. The length of the CDR3 is 19 residues. The CDR3 sequence is CASSYSGYPDATGANVLTF. The CDR3 nucleotides read TGTGCCAGCAGTTACTCCGGCTATCCGGACGCAACTGGGGCCAACGTCCTGACTTTC.

Notes on this clonotype: This clone may be a read error of a much larger clone one base away. The rearrangement uses TRBV10-3 and TRBJ2-1, with no clear D. The CDR3 extends over 12 amino acids. Germline CDR1 is ENHRY and CDR2 is SYGVKD. Written as DNA, the CDR3 is TGTGCCGTCAGTGAATCTGGGAATGAGCAGTTCTTC. This gives the protein CAVSESGNEQFF.

The chain carries TRBV29-1 and TRBJ1-1; no clear D. The CDR3 is 15 residues long. Germline V gene data show CDR1 as SQVTM and CDR2 as ANQGSEA. V was clipped by 2 bases and J by 1 base, with 14 bases between them. Here the CDR3 DNA reads TGCAGCGTTGAAATGGGTCCCCCTCGGAACACTGAAGCTTTCTTT. This codes for CSVEMGPPRNTEAFF.

The J gene is TRBJ2-5, the V gene TRBV14; a weak D match, TRBD1 (6 bases). Between the trimmed V and J ends, which lost 2 bases and 5 bases, there was a span of 18 bases. In germline, CDR1 is SGHDN, CDR2 FVKESK. This CDR3 has 16 amino acids. This chain's CDR3 is CASSQMQGPFSETQYF. CDR3 DNA: TGTGCCAGCAGCCAAATGCAGGGGCCCTTCAGCGAGACCCAGTACTTC. Looking up the rest from reference TRBV14 and TRBJ2-5 gives the full variable domain: EAGVTQFPSHSVIEKGQTVTLRCDPISGHDNLYWYRRVMGKEIKFLLHFVKESKQDESGMPNNRFLAERTGGTYSTLKVQPAELEDSGVYFCASSQMQGPFSETQYFGPGTRLLVL.

The chain combines TRBV20-1 with TRBJ2-7; D not certain. The CDR3 is made up of 15 amino acids. CDR1 is DFQATT, CDR2 SNEGSKA, per germline (reference sequence). Deletions cut 0 bases from V and 4 bases from J, with 16 bases between. The DNA of the CDR3 is TGCAGTGCTAGAGATCCCTCCCATTCATCATACGAGCAGTACTTC. This translates into CSARDPSHSSYEQYF.

This rearrangement joins TRBV20-1 to TRBJ1-6, with D tentatively TRBD1 (5 bases). Germline loops: CDR1 DFQATT, CDR2 SNEGSKA (reference sequence). The CDR3 totals 17 residues. Trimming left V 1 base short and J 0 bases short, with 13 bases between. As DNA, the CDR3 is TGCAGTGCTAGAGGGGGGGTTGGTAGCTCCTATAATTCACCCCTCCACTTT. Its translation: CSARGGVGSSYNSPLHF.

As regards this clonotype: This may stem from a read error, because a much larger clone lies one nucleotide away. CDR3 in amino acids: CASSQSYMNEQFF. Written as DNA, the CDR3 is TGCGCCAGCAGCCAATCCTACATGAATGAGCAGTTCTTC. V usage is TRBV4-3 and J usage is TRBJ2-1; unclear D gene. The CDR3 is 13 residues long. Trimming removed 2 bases at V and 7 bases at J, with 9 bases between. CDR1 is LGHNA, CDR2 YSLEER, per germline.

The count of this clonotype is one. An end of the junction differs from the germline gene, which may be a read error. The genes are TRBV29-1 and TRBJ2-7, with TRBD2 as a possible D gene (5 bases). This CDR3 has 11 amino acids. Germline CDR1 and CDR2: SQVTM and ANQGSEA. The CDR3 DNA follows: TGCGGCGTTACTAGCTCCTACGAGCAGTACTTC. Translating gives CGVTSSYEQYF.

This clonotype showed up just a few times. The chain uses TRBV20-1 and TRBJ2-4; no firm D call. V was cut by 3 bases and J by 0 bases, with 18 bases left in between. Germline-derived CDR1 and CDR2 are DFQATT and SNEGSKA (reference sequence). The CDR3 has 17 residues. This CDR3 is CSASPGRFGRAKNIQYF. CDR3 nucleotides: TGCAGTGCTAGTCCTGGCAGGTTTGGACGAGCCAAAAACATTCAGTACTTC.

The rearrangement joins TRBV11-2 to TRBJ2-3; D is undetermined. Trimming stripped 5 bases from V and 4 bases from J, with 4 bases between. Germline-derived CDR1 and CDR2 are SGHAT and FQNNGV. The CDR3 is made up of 11 amino acids. In DNA, the CDR3 is TGTGCCAGCAGCCATGCAGATACGCAGTATTTT. Translating it yields CASSHADTQYF.

J is TRBJ2-7 and V is TRBV20-1, with D possibly being TRBD2 (6 bases). This CDR3 comprises 14 residues. Germline V gives CDR1 DFQATT, CDR2 SNEGSKA (reference sequence). Trimming shortened V by 0 bases and J by 4 bases, and 13 bases separated the two germline ends. This chain's CDR3 is CSARESAGRYEQYF. DNA of the CDR3: TGCAGTGCTAGAGAATCGGCGGGACGGTACGAGCAGTACTTC.

The V and J genes are TRBV11-2 and TRBJ1-6; D is uncertain. The CDR3 is 12 residues long. Germline V lookup: CDR1 SGHAT, CDR2 FQNNGV. The V end was cut by 3 bases, the J end by 7 bases, with 4 bases between. The DNA for the CDR3 is TGTGCCAGCAGCTTTGGGAATTCACCCCTCCACTTT. Translation gives CASSFGNSPLHF. The full variable domain, its missing parts supplied by reference TRBV11-2 and TRBJ1-6, is EAGVAQSPRYKIIEKRQSVAFWCNPISGHATLYWYQQILGQGPKLLIQFQNNGVVDDSQLPKDRFSAERLKGVDSTLKIQPAKLEDSAVYLCASSFGNSPLHFGNGTRLTVT.

This chain links TRBV20-1 with TRBJ1-6; 9 bases agree with TRBD1. J lost 11 bases, V lost 6 bases, and 5 bases had no gene match. CDR1 DFQATT and CDR2 SNEGSKA come from the germline V gene (reference sequence). The CDR3 covers 12 residues. CDR3 nucleotides: TGCAGTGCGGCTGACAGGGGGACACCCCTCCACTTT. Translating gives CSAADRGTPLHF.

This clonotype was counted a few times. This chain connects TRBV20-1 to TRBJ2-5; D remains unclear. CDR3 length: 12 amino acids. V was cut by 4 bases and J by 5 bases, with 11 bases left in between. The germline CDR1 and CDR2 sequences are DFQATT and SNEGSKA (reference sequence). The CDR3 region is CSAILRRETQYF. CDR3 nucleotide sequence: TGCAGTGCTATCCTAAGAAGGGAGACCCAGTACTTC.

The CDR3 DNA sequence: TGCGCCAGCAGCCAAGCCGGAGGGGGGGCATATGGCTACACCTTC. Its translation is CASSQAGGGAYGYTF. The gene calls are TRBV4-3 and TRBJ1-2; TRBD1 is a possible D gene (6 bases). The CDR3 loop spans 15 amino acids. Germline lookup yields CDR1 LGHNA and CDR2 YSLEER. The V and J ends lost 1 base and 5 bases respectively, with 14 bases between them.

The chain couples TRBV28 to TRBJ1-2; TRBD1 is a possible D gene (6 bases). Germline V gene sequence: CDR1 MDHEN, CDR2 SYDVKM. The ends were cut back, 6 bases at V and 7 bases at J, with 21 bases in the middle. CDR3 length: 15 amino acids. In DNA, the CDR3 is TGTGCCAGCAGACACCCTGACTGGGGGGCGACTGGCTACACCTTC. Its protein is CASRHPDWGATGYTF.

This clonotype was recorded a few times. CDR3 nucleotides: TGTGCCAGCAGCCTTGGACAGGTGGACACCGGGGAGCTGTTTTTT. As protein: CASSLGQVDTGELFF. The chain carries TRBV9 and TRBJ2-2, with 7 nucleotides matching TRBD1. The CDR3 loop spans 15 amino acids. Germline-derived CDR1 and CDR2 are SGDLS and YYNGEE. Unmatched junction bases numbered 6, after V lost 4 bases and J lost 3 bases.

The CDR3 nucleotides are TGTGCCAGCAGTTCGAGCATAGCGGTTAGGAACACCGGGGAGCTGTTTTTT. This gives the protein CASSSSIAVRNTGELFF. The chain links TRBV27 to TRBJ2-2; possibly TRBD2 for D (6 bases). Germline V gene sequence: CDR1 MNHEY, CDR2 SMNVEV (reference sequence). The CDR3 has 17 residues. V lost 4 bases and J lost 1, with 16 bases in between.

The CDR3 bases are TGTGCCAGTAGTATCGGGACGCTTGCAAATGAGCAGTACTTC. Amino acids: CASSIGTLANEQYF. The chain recombines TRBV19 with TRBJ2-5, with D possibly called TRBD1 or TRBD2 (5 bases each). Germline CDR1 reads LNHDA; CDR2 reads SQIVND (reference sequence). Trimming took 3 bases from V and 11 from J, leaving 19 bases between them. The CDR3 spans 14 residues. Supplemented by reference TRBV19 and TRBJ2-5, the full variable domain reads DGGITQSPKYLFRKEGQNVTLSCEQNLNHDAMYWYRQDPGQGLRLIYYSQIVNDFQKGDIAEGYSVSREKKESFPLTVTSAQKNPTAFYLCASSIGTLANEQYFGPGTRLLVL.